This record covers a single T cell receptor (beta chain). TCRdb ran MiXCR on the RT-PCR reads and lists one entry per CDR3 protein. The table has around 520,000 distinct CDR3 sequences, approximately 12% seen once. This sample is part of a study of response to subunit inactivated influenza vaccine. V dropped 1 base and J dropped 2 bases, with 12 bases sitting between them. This CDR3 spans 16 amino acids. Germline V gene data show CDR1 as SGHTA and CDR2 as FQGNSA. The receptor was isolated from a man in his forties or fifties who received an inactivated influenza vaccine. Sequencing was performed on PBMCs from blood, taken on the day of vaccination. The V call is TRBV7-2, the J call TRBJ1-3, with a possible D match to TRBD1 (6 bases). The CDR3 loop reads CASSLDSGTPGNTIYF. The CDR3, as DNA: TGTGCCAGCAGCTTAGATTCCGGGACACCTGGAAACACCATATATTTT.